This T cell receptor beta chain was documented in a study of T cells in Graves' hyperthyroidism and ophthalmopathy. About the study: Before any treatment, at initial diagnosis, peripheral blood was collected.

CDR1 is KGHSH, CDR2 LQKENI, per germline. CDR3 size: 14 residues. Trimming removed 4 bases at V and 4 bases at J, with 13 bases between. Diagnosing involved the use of clinical symptoms, serum thyroxine and TRAb, thyroid ultrasound and orbital computed tomography. The PBMCs were taken from around 10 ml of fresh peripheral blood. RNA transcripts were the template for amplifying TCR beta CDR3 regions. During a first-round RT-PCR of the TCR CDR3, the HTBI primer set was used. MiXCR, applied by TCRdb to the multiplex PCR reads, yields one record per CDR3 protein. In the table there are about 420,000 distinct CDR3 sequences, about 15% of which are singletons. The study's findings and limits: Blood also carried most thyroid clonotypes expanded above 0.001.

This clonotype was observed many times. No antigen is known for it. Source material: blood. This chain uses TRBV18 with TRBJ1-1; D ambiguous. This TCR derives from a woman between 18 and 29 years old with Graves' hyperthyroidism. The CDR3 sequence: CASSLDLPVTEAFF. CDR3 coding DNA: TGTGCCAGCTCACTAGACCTTCCCGTCACTGAAGCTTTCTTT.